Presented here are 31 T cell receptor beta chains from one specimen sequenced in a study of blood T cell repertoires in COVID-19. The assay was immunoSEQ multiplex PCR, and TCRdb's table has in-frame clones only and misses some. The repertoire holds about 350,000 clones, with 85% to 90% as singletons. What was sequenced was PBMCs or T cells enriched from blood (not recorded which). The source is a woman aged 25-40 years who had been exposed to COVID-19.

This clone has only a few counts. J is TRBJ1-4 and V is TRBV10-3; perhaps TRBD1 as D (6 bases). The V gene's germline CDR1 is ENHRY and CDR2 SYGVKD. V lost 0 bases to trimming and J lost 0 bases, with 8 bases between them. The CDR3 totals 16 residues. The CDR3 DNA is TGTGCCATCAGTGAGTCGGACAGAACAACTAATGAAAAACTGTTTTTT. Translated, it gives CAISESDRTTNEKLFF.

The rearrangement joins TRBV6-5 to TRBJ2-7; 9 bases match TRBD2. V lost 10 bases, J lost 2 bases, and 6 bases stayed unmatched. The CDR3 extends over 13 amino acids. In germline, CDR1 is MNHEY, CDR2 SVGAGI. The CDR3 nucleotides are TGTGCCACCCGACTAGCGGTACCCTACGAGCAGTACTTC. This gives the protein CATRLAVPYEQYF.

The chain links TRBV27 to TRBJ2-7; TRBD2 agrees at 10 bases. Germline CDR1 reads MNHEY; CDR2 reads SMNVEV (reference sequence). V was pared by 2 bases and J by 4 bases, with 8 bases of the junction left unmatched. The length of the CDR3 is 16 residues. CDR3 protein: CASSLGLPGLAYEQYF. The CDR3 DNA reads TGTGCCAGCAGTTTAGGATTACCGGGACTAGCGTACGAGCAGTACTTC.

A few counts support this clone. Mismatch with germline at one junction end may stem from a read error. The rearrangement links TRBV27 to TRBJ2-2, with D uncertain. This CDR3 has 15 residues. From germline, CDR1 is MNHEY and CDR2 SMNVEV (reference sequence). The CDR3 nucleotides read TGTGCCAGCAGCCTCGTGCGGTCGAAGACCGGGGAGCTGTTTTTT. It translates to CASSLVRSKTGELFF.

This sequence joins TRBV4-2 and TRBJ2-2; 8 bases align to TRBD2. The CDR3 totals 18 residues. After removal of 0 bases from V and 3 bases from J, the junction contained 9 bases not matched to a gene. Germline V lookup: CDR1 LGHNA, CDR2 YNFKEQ. DNA for the CDR3: TGTGCCAGCAGCCAAGATGAGGGCTTGGGACTAGACACCGGGGAGCTGTTTTTT. This translates into CASSQDEGLGLDTGELFF.

This chain joins TRBV5-1 and TRBJ2-1; no clear D gene. With 6 bases removed from V and 5 bases from J, the gap between germline ends came to 18 bases. Germline-derived CDR1 and CDR2 are SGHRS and YFSETQ. The CDR3 totals 15 residues. The CDR3 DNA sequence: TGCGCCAGCACAATGATAGGTTTGCGGAACAATGAGCAGTTCTTC. This sequence encodes CASTMIGLRNNEQFF. The full variable domain, with the rest looked up from reference TRBV5-1 and TRBJ2-1, is KAGVTQTPRYLIKTRGQQVTLSCSPISGHRSVSWYQQTPGQGLQFLFEYFSETQRNKGNFPGRFSGRQFSNSRSEMNVSTLELGDSALYLCASTMIGLRNNEQFFGPGTRLTVL.

The rearrangement uses TRBV7-2 and TRBJ2-7, with TRBD2 as a possible D gene (6 bases). The germline V gene encodes CDR1 SGHTA and CDR2 FQGNSA. The CDR3 covers 15 residues. V lost 1 base, J lost 2 bases, and 12 bases lay in between. Here the CDR3 reads CASSLVGDLPYEQYF. The DNA for the CDR3 is TGTGCCAGCAGCTTAGTGGGGGACTTACCCTACGAGCAGTACTTC.

The chain uses TRBV30 and TRBJ2-7; D possibly corresponds to TRBD2 (6 bases). CDR1 is GTSNPN, CDR2 SVGIG, per germline (reference sequence). The CDR3 loop spans 13 amino acids. Deletions cut 2 bases from V and 5 bases from J, with 13 bases between. CDR3 sequence reads: CAWSLTGVDEQYF. For the CDR3, the DNA is TGTGCCTGGAGTTTAACGGGGGTGGACGAGCAGTACTTC.

The rearrangement uses TRBV9 and TRBJ2-5, with 9 positions matching TRBD1. Germline CDR1 is SGDLS and CDR2 is YYNGEE. This CDR3 is built from 15 residues. J lost 4 bases, V lost 4 bases, and 8 bases had no gene match. CDR3 nucleotides: TGTGCCAGCAGCCCCCGGGACAGGGAAGGAGAGACCCAGTACTTC. It codes for CASSPRDREGETQYF.

DNA of the CDR3: TGTGCCAGCAGCCAAACTAATTACAATGAGCAGTTCTTC. Translation gives CASSQTNYNEQFF. This rearrangement joins TRBV3-1 (or the pseudogene TRBV3-2) to TRBJ2-1, with D unresolved. The CDR3 runs to 13 residues. From germline, CDR1 is LGHDT and CDR2 YNNKEL (reference sequence). Trimming shortened V by 2 bases and J by 4 bases, and 6 bases separated the two germline ends.

V and J are TRBV19 and TRBJ2-1; D possibly corresponds to TRBD1 (5 bases). The germline gives CDR1 LNHDA, CDR2 SQIVND (reference sequence). V gave up 5 bases and J gave up 8 bases, with 13 bases separating them. The CDR3 has 13 residues. The CDR3 region is CASSGAGWHEQFF. The CDR3 coding sequence is TGTGCCAGTAGTGGGGCAGGGTGGCATGAGCAGTTCTTC.

This chain links TRBV5-1 with TRBJ2-4, with D possibly TRBD2 on 7 matching bases. The CDR3 is 16 residues long. Germline CDR1 is SGHRS and CDR2 is YFSETQ. The V gene lost 0 bases and the J gene lost 5 bases, with 15 bases spanning the gap. CDR3 residues: CASSLGSGEGENIQYF. The CDR3 DNA reads as TGCGCCAGCAGCTTGGGCTCAGGGGAGGGTGAAAACATTCAGTACTTC.

The V call is TRBV6-2 or TRBV6-3, the J call TRBJ2-7; 7 nucleotides match TRBD2. Germline V gene sequence: CDR1 MNHEY, CDR2 SVGEGT. Germline trimming cut 4 bases from V and 7 bases from J; bases unmatched to any gene: 13. This CDR3 spans 15 amino acids. CDR3 amino acids: CASSSEGGPGREQYF. The CDR3 bases are TGTGCCAGCAGTTCGGAGGGAGGGCCGGGGCGAGAGCAGTACTTC.

This chain's CDR3 is CAIGTDTYEQYF. The CDR3 nucleotides read TGTGCCATCGGGACTGACACCTACGAGCAGTACTTC. The V call is TRBV10-3, the J call TRBJ2-7; possibly TRBD2 for D (6 bases). Germline V gene data show CDR1 as ENHRY and CDR2 as SYGVKD. V gave up 8 bases and J gave up 2 bases, with 10 bases separating them. The CDR3 consists of 12 residues.

About this clone: Other DNA sequences in the sample encode the same CDR3. This chain joins TRBV15 and TRBJ1-5, with a weak D call TRBD1 (5 bases). In germline, CDR1 is LNHNV, CDR2 YYDKDF (reference sequence). The CDR3 runs 14 residues. V lost 4 bases and J 3 bases, leaving 10 bases between the germline ends. DNA for the CDR3: TGTGCCACCAGCAACGACAGAGACAATCAGCCCCAGCATTTT. Residues: CATSNDRDNQPQHF.

V gene TRBV9 combines with J gene TRBJ2-3; 8 bases line up with TRBD1. Per germline, CDR1 SGDLS and CDR2 YYNGEE. This CDR3 contains 14 residues. V dropped 3 bases and J dropped 5; count of bases not matched to a gene: 5. CDR3 residues: CASSDHRGKDTQYF. The CDR3 DNA reads as TGTGCCAGCAGCGATCACAGGGGGAAAGATACGCAGTATTTT.

The chain is built from TRBV4-2 and TRBJ1-1; 8 nucleotides match TRBD1. The V segment lost 2 bases and the J segment 6 bases; nucleotides outside the gene matches: 8. The CDR3 runs 15 residues. The germline CDR1 and CDR2 sequences are LGHNA and YNFKEQ. The CDR3 nucleotides are TGTGCCAGCAGCCAACCCAACAGGGGGGACCCTGAAGCTTTCTTT. It translates to CASSQPNRGDPEAFF.

The rearrangement joins TRBV27 to TRBJ2-1; 10 positions match TRBD2. Germline V gives CDR1 MNHEY, CDR2 SMNVEV (reference sequence). The CDR3 consists of 16 residues. V shed 2 bases and J 6 bases; nucleotides not matched to a gene: 7. CDR3 loop: CASSLLFRLAGNEQFF. The CDR3 nucleotides are TGTGCCAGCAGTTTACTATTCCGACTAGCGGGCAATGAGCAGTTCTTC.

The CDR3 DNA is TGTGCCATCAGCGAACAGGTTACCGGGGAGCTGTTTTTT. Translating it yields CAISEQVTGELFF. The chain recombines TRBV10-3 with TRBJ2-2; D may be TRBD1 (5 bases). There are 13 residues in the CDR3. The V end was cut by 6 bases, the J end by 5 bases, with 10 bases between. Per germline, CDR1 ENHRY and CDR2 SYGVKD.

V is TRBV5-1 and J is TRBJ1-1; 8 bases line up with TRBD1. Per germline, CDR1 SGHRS and CDR2 YFSETQ. This CDR3 contains 16 residues. J gave up 5 bases and V 1 base, and 10 bases lay outside the gene matches. The CDR3 nucleotides are TGCGCCAGCAGCTTGACCCAGGGGGCGGGAGAAACTGAAGCTTTCTTT. It translates to CASSLTQGAGETEAFF.

This chain connects TRBV6-6 to TRBJ1-6; TRBD1 agrees at 7 bases. The CDR3 contains 18 residues. V lost 6 bases to trimming and J lost 7 bases; unmatched junction nucleotides: 18. CDR1 MNHNY and CDR2 SVGAGI come from the germline V gene (reference sequence). This CDR3 is CASSRARTGGTQNSPLHF. CDR3 bases: TGTGCCAGCAGCCGAGCCAGGACAGGAGGAACGCAAAATTCACCCCTCCACTTT.

The V call is TRBV27, the J call TRBJ1-5, with 7 bases that match TRBD1. This CDR3 region has 15 residues. Germline V gene lookup returns CDR1 MNHEY and CDR2 SMNVEV (reference sequence). V gave up 6 bases and J gave up 2 bases; unmatched junction bases: 7. CDR3 DNA sequence: TGTGCCAGCAGCTCACAGGGGTTGGGCAATCAGCCCCAGCATTTT. As protein: CASSSQGLGNQPQHF.

This clone occurred once. The sample holds other DNA sequences that translate to the same CDR3. V and J are TRBV18 and TRBJ2-5; tentative D call: TRBD2 (6 bases). CDR3 length: 12 amino acids. V gave up 6 bases and J gave up 5 bases, with 10 bases separating them. CDR1 and CDR2 from the germline V gene are KGHSH and LQKENI. Here the CDR3 reads CASSPGEETQYF. CDR3 in DNA: TGTGCCAGCTCTCCGGGGGAGGAGACCCAGTACTTC.

The chain couples TRBV4-2 to TRBJ2-2; 12 bases are shared with TRBD2. Germline V lookup: CDR1 LGHNA, CDR2 YNFKEQ. V was clipped by 0 bases and J by 4 bases; unmatched bases: 9. This CDR3 comprises 19 residues. As DNA, the CDR3 is TGTGCCAGCAGCCAAGAGTCTGGACTAGCGGGATCGGGCACCGGGGAGCTGTTTTTT. It specifies CASSQESGLAGSGTGELFF.

The rearrangement uses TRBV30 and TRBJ1-5; unclear D gene. V gave up 1 base and J gave up 5 bases, with 9 bases separating them. CDR3 length: 13 amino acids. CDR1 and CDR2 from the germline V gene are GTSNPN and SVGIG (reference sequence). This CDR3 is CAWSGTLDQPQHF. CDR3 DNA: TGTGCCTGGAGTGGGACTCTCGATCAGCCCCAGCATTTT.

The V call is TRBV5-8, the J call TRBJ2-3; 13 bases line up with TRBD2. This CDR3 spans 17 amino acids. Trimming took 3 bases from V and 6 from J; bases not matched to a gene: 10. The germline CDR1 and CDR2 sequences are SGHTS and YDEGEE. The CDR3 here is CASSWTSGSLTTDTQYF. The CDR3 DNA reads TGTGCCAGCAGCTGGACTAGCGGGAGTTTGACGACGGATACGCAGTATTTT.

V gene TRBV27 combines with J gene TRBJ1-5; 12 bases agree with TRBD1. The CDR3 consists of 19 residues. V lost 5 bases, J lost 1 base, and 12 bases stayed unmatched. Germline V gene data show CDR1 as MNHEY and CDR2 as SMNVEV (reference sequence). The DNA for the CDR3 is TGTGCCAGCAGTGCAACCGGGACAGGGGGCGGGGGGAGCAATCAGCCCCAGCATTTT. Translating it yields CASSATGTGGGGSNQPQHF.

V gene TRBV3-1 (or the pseudogene TRBV3-2) combines with J gene TRBJ2-7, with TRBD2 matching over 9 bases. Germline CDR1 reads LGHDT; CDR2 reads YNNKEL (reference sequence). This CDR3 region has 16 residues. With 1 base clipped from V and 0 bases from J, the junction kept 4 bases outside the gene matches. The CDR3 DNA follows: TGTGCCAGCAGCCAAGGCCGACTAGCGGTCTCCTACGAGCAGTACTTC. Translating it yields CASSQGRLAVSYEQYF.

The chain employs TRBV5-6 and TRBJ1-2; 9 bases align to TRBD1. This CDR3 is built from 15 residues. CDR1 is SGHDT and CDR2 is YYEEEE in the germline V gene. Trimming took 4 bases from V and 0 from J; bases not matched to a gene: 4. CDR3 residues: CASSMRTGANYGYTF. The CDR3 DNA reads as TGTGCCAGCAGCATGAGGACAGGGGCTAACTATGGCTACACCTTC.

A few counts support this clone. The chain links TRBV7-8 to TRBJ1-6; 7 nucleotides line up with TRBD1. CDR1 is SGHVS, CDR2 FQNEAQ, per germline. Losses at the gene ends were 5 bases for V and 5 bases for J; bases not matched to a gene: 12. The CDR3 is made up of 17 amino acids. The CDR3: CASSPSRNRGDNSPLHF. For the CDR3, the DNA is TGTGCCAGCAGCCCTAGCAGGAACAGGGGTGATAATTCACCCCTCCACTTT.

This rearrangement joins TRBV5-1 to TRBJ2-5; 8 bases agree with TRBD1. V dropped 7 bases and J dropped 2; count of bases not matched to a gene: 7. The germline CDR1 and CDR2 sequences are SGHRS and YFSETQ. CDR3 size: 14 residues. CDR3 DNA sequence: TGCGCCAGCTCAGCCGGGACAGGTCAAGAGACCCAGTACTTC. It specifies CASSAGTGQETQYF.